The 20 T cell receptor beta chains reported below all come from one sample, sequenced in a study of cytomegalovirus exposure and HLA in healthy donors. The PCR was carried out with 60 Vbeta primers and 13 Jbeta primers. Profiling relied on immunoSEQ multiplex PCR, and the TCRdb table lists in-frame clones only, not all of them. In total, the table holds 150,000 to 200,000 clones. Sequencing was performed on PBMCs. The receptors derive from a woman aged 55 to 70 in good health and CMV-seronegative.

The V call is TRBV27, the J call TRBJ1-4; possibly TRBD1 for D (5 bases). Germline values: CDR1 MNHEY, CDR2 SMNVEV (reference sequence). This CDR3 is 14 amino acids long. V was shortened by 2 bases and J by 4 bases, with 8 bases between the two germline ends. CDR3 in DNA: TGTGCCAGCAGTTTAGTGGGGGGTAATGAAAAACTGTTTTTT. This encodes CASSLVGGNEKLFF. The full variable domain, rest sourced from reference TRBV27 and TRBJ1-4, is EAQVTQNPRYLITVTGKKLTVTCSQNMNHEYMSWYRQDPGLGLRQIYYSMNVEVTDKGDVPEGYKVSRKEKRNFPLILESPSPNQTSLYFCASSLVGGNEKLFFGSGTQLSVL.

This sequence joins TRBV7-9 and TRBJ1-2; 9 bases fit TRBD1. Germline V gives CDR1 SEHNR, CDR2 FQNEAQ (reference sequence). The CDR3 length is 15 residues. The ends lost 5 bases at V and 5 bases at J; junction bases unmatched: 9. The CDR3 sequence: CASSLNGQGQYGYTF. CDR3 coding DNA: TGTGCCAGCAGCCTTAACGGACAGGGGCAATATGGCTACACCTTC.

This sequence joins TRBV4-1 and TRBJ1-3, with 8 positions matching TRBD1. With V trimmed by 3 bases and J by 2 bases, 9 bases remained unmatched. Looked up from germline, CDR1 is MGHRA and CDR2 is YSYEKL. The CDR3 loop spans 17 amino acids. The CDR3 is CASSHPGQARAGNTIYF. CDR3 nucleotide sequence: TGCGCCAGCAGCCACCCGGGACAGGCCCGAGCTGGAAACACCATATATTTT.

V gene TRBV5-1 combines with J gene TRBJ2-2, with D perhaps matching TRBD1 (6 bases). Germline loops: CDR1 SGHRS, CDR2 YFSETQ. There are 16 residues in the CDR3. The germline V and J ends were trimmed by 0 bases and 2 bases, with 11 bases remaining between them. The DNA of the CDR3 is TGCGCCAGCAGCTTGGAACCGGGACAAAACACCGGGGAGCTGTTTTTT. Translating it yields CASSLEPGQNTGELFF.

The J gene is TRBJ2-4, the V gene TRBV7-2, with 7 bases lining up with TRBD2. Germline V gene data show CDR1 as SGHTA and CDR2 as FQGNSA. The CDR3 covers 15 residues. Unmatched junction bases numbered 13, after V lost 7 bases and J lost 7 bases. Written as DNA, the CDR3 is TGTGCCAGCAATCTACAAGCGGGATTGGTTAACATTCAGTACTTC. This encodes CASNLQAGLVNIQYF.

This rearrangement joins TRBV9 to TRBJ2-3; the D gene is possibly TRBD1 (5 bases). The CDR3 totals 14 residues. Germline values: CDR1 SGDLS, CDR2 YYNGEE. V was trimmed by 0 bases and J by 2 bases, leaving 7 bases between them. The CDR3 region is CASSVGQLTDTQYF. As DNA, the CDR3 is TGTGCCAGCAGCGTAGGACAGCTCACAGATACGCAGTATTTT.

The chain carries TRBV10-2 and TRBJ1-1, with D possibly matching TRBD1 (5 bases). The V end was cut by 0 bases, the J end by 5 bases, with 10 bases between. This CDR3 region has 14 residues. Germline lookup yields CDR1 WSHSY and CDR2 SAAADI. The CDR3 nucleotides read TGCGCCAGCAGTGAGTCGGGGGGGAGGACTGAAGCTTTCTTT. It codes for CASSESGGRTEAFF.

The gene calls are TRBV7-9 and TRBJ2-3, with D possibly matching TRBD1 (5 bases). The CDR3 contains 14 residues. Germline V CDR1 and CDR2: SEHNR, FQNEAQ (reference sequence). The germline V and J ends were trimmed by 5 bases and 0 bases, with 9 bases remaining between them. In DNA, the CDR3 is TGTGCCAGCAGCCTTCGACAGAGCACAGATACGCAGTATTTT. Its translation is CASSLRQSTDTQYF.

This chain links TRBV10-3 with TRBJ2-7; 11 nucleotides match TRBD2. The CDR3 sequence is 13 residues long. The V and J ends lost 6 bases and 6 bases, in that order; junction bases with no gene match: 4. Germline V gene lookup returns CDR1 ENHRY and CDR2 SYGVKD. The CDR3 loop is CAISATSGAEQYF. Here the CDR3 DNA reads TGTGCCATCAGCGCGACTAGCGGGGCCGAGCAGTACTTC.

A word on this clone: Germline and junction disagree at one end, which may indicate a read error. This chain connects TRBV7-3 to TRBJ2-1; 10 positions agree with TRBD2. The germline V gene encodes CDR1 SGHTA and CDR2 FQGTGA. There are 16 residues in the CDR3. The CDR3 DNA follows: TGTGCCAGCAGCCCTTTAGCGGGAGGCTCCTACAACGAGCAGTTCTTC. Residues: CASSPLAGGSYNEQFF.

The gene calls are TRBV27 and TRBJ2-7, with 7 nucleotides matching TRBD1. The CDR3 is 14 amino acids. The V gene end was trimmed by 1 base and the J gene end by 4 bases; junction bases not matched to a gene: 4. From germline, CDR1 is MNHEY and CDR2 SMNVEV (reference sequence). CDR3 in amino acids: CASSLLAGGYEQYF. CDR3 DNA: TGTGCCAGCAGTTTATTGGCAGGGGGATACGAGCAGTACTTC.

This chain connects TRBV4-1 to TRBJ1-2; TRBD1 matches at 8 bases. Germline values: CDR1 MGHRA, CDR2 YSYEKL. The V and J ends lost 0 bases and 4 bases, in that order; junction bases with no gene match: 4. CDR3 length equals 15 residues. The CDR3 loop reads CASSQDDRGLYGYTF. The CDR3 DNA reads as TGCGCCAGCAGCCAAGACGACAGGGGCCTCTATGGCTACACCTTC.

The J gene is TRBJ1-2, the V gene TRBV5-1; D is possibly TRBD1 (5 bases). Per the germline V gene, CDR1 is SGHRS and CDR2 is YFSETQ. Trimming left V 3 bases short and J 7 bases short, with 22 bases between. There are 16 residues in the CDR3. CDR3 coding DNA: TGCGCCAGCAGCTCTCCGGGACCGCCAAGCGGGAGTGGCTACACCTTC. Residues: CASSSPGPPSGSGYTF.

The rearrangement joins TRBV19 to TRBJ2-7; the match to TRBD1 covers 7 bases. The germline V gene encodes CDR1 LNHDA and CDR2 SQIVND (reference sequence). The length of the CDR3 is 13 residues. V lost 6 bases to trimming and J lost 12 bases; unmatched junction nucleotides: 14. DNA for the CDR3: TGTGCCAGTAGCTTACAAGGTGGGGACAGAGCGTACTTC. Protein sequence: CASSLQGGDRAYF.

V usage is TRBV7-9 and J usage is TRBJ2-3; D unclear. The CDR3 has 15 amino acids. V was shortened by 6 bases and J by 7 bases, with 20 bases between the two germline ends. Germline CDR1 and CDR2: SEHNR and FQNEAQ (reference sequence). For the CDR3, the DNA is TGTGCCAGCAGGCCCGAGACCCGGAGTCTTTATACGCAGTATTTT. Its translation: CASRPETRSLYTQYF.

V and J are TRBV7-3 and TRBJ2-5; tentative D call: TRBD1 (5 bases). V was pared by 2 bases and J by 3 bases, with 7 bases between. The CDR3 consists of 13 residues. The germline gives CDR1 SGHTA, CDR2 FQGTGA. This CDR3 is CASSLAREETQYF. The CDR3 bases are TGTGCCAGCAGCTTAGCCAGGGAAGAGACCCAGTACTTC.

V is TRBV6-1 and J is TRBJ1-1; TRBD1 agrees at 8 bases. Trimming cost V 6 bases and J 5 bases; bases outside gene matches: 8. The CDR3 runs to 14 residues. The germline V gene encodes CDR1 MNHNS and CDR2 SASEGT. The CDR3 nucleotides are TGTGCCAGCAGCCCGGACAGGGTCAGTACTGAAGCTTTCTTT. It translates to CASSPDRVSTEAFF.

Here the CDR3 DNA reads TGTGCCAGCTCACCACCGAGAGGAGGGAAGAACACTGAAGCTTTCTTT. Translation: CASSPPRGGKNTEAFF. The gene calls are TRBV18 and TRBJ1-1; D is unclear. Trimming took 0 bases from V and 1 from J, leaving 12 bases between them. CDR1 KGHSH and CDR2 LQKENI come from the germline V gene. The CDR3 is 16 amino acids.

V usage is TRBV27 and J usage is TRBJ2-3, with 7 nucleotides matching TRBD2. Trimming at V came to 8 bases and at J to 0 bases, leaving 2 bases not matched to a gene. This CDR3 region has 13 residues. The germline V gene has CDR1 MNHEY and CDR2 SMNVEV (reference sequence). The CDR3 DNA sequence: TGTGCCAGCTCTAGCGGTAGCACAGATACGCAGTATTTT. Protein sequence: CASSSGSTDTQYF.

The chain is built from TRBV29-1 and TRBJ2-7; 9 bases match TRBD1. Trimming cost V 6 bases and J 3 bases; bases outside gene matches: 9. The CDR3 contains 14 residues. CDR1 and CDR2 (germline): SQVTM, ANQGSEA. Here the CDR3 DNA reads TGCAGCGTGGTACCGGGACAGGGATACTACGAGCAGTACTTC. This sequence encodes CSVVPGQGYYEQYF.